The T cell receptor (beta chain) under discussion was sequenced for a study of T cell repertoires in cytomegalovirus infection. On the study more broadly: Matching HLA type, along with CMV infection, was indicated by public TCR beta signatures. Findings and limits, study-wide: In two of eight donors, the top clonotype was HLA-C-restricted CMV-specific.

This clonotype came up a few times. Its antigen is unidentified. One entry per CDR3 protein results from TCRdb running MiXCR on the reads. This table has around 450,000 distinct CDR3 sequences, roughly 30% appearing once. Between the trimmed V and J ends, which lost 2 bases and 1 base, there was a span of 3 bases. CDR1 is SGHNT, CDR2 YYREEE, per germline (reference sequence). The CDR3 is 12 residues long. The specimen was PBMCs. This clonotype originated in a human donor in good health (CMV status not recorded). Some clones in this sample may be carry-over from other donors' samples. The chain carries TRBV5-4 and TRBJ1-1; D unclear. The CDR3 is CASSFQNTEAFF. CDR3 bases: TGTGCCAGCAGCTTTCAGAACACTGAAGCTTTCTTT.